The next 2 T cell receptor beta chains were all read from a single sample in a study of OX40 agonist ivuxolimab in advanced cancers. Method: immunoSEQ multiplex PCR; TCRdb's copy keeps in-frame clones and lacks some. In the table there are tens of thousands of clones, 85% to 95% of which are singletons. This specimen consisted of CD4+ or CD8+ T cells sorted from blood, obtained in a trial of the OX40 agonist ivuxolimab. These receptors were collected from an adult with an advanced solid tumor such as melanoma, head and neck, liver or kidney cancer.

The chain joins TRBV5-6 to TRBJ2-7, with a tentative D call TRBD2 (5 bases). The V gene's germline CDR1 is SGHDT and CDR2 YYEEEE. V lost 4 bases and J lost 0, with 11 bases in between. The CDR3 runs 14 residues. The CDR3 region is CASSPWTVSYEQYF. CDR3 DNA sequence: TGTGCCAGCAGCCCCTGGACTGTCTCCTACGAGCAGTACTTC.

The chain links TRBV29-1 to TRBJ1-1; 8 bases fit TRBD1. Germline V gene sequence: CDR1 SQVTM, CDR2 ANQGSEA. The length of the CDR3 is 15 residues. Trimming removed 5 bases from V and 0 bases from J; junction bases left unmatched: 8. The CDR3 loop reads CSVQLQGDMNTEAFF. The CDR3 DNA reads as TGCAGCGTTCAACTACAGGGGGACATGAACACTGAAGCTTTCTTT.